These 28 T cell receptor beta chains were sequenced from one sample in a study of T-cell memory formation after mild COVID-19. Using its own MiXCR run on the 5' RACE reads, TCRdb lists one record per CDR3 protein. This table holds 6,000 to 9,500 distinct CDR3 sequences, 25% to 40% found once. Sequences were obtained from PBMCs or a T cell subset sorted from them (not recorded which). The receptors shown here come from an adult woman who had mild COVID-19 (a few samples of this study predate the infection). Cell type and time point are not known.

DNA of the CDR3: TGTGCCAGCAGCGTCCAGGGGGGCGAGCAGTTCTTC. Translated: CASSVQGGEQFF. V usage is TRBV7-9 and J usage is TRBJ2-1; a weak D match, TRBD1 (7 bases). Deletions cut 5 bases from V and 10 bases from J, with 12 bases between. The CDR3 has 12 amino acids. Germline V gene data show CDR1 as SEHNR and CDR2 as FQNEAQ (reference sequence).

In its sample, this clonotype ranks as medium-sized. The chain links TRBV15 to TRBJ1-5; D call uncertain. From germline, CDR1 is LNHNV and CDR2 YYDKDF (reference sequence). The CDR3 is 14 amino acids. Trimming took 3 bases from V and 0 from J, leaving 6 bases between them. CDR3 loop: CATSSVYSNQPQHF. The CDR3 DNA reads as TGTGCCACCAGCAGCGTTTATAGCAATCAGCCCCAGCATTTT.

This clonotype is deemed medium-sized. The chain joins TRBV3-1 to TRBJ2-3, with unresolved D. The germline V gene has CDR1 LGHDT and CDR2 YNNKEL (reference sequence). The CDR3 loop spans 15 amino acids. V was shortened by 0 bases and J by 0 bases, with 7 bases between the two germline ends. This CDR3 reads CASSQEGYSTDTQYF. The CDR3 region has the DNA TGTGCCAGCAGCCAAGAAGGATATAGCACAGATACGCAGTATTTT.

There are many counts of this clonotype. The chain recombines TRBV2 with TRBJ1-2; possible D gene TRBD1, 6 bases. Germline CDR1 SNHLY, CDR2 FYNNEI. The length of the CDR3 is 12 residues. V dropped 7 bases and J dropped 4 bases, with 10 bases sitting between them. The CDR3 here is CASIGGFYGYTF. In nucleotides, the CDR3 is TGTGCCAGCATAGGGGGGTTCTATGGCTACACCTTC. Drawing the rest from reference TRBV2 and TRBJ1-2, the complete variable domain is EPEVTQTPSHQVTQMGQEVILRCVPISNHLYFYWYRQILGQKVEFLVSFYNNEISEKSEIFDDQFSVERPDGSNFTLKIRSTKLEDSAMYFCASIGGFYGYTFGSGTRLTVV.

By share, this clonotype counts as medium-sized. This chain connects TRBV20-1 to TRBJ2-7; D possibly uses TRBD1 or TRBD2 (5 bases each). This CDR3 is built from 20 residues. CDR1 DFQATT and CDR2 SNEGSKA come from the germline V gene (reference sequence). Trimming removed 0 bases at V and 4 bases at J, with 31 bases between. The CDR3 sequence is CSARDPGTPVSQMVPYEQYF. The CDR3 coding sequence is TGCAGTGCTAGAGACCCCGGGACCCCAGTATCACAAATGGTCCCATACGAGCAGTACTTC.

J is TRBJ1-5 and V is TRBV10-3, with TRBD1 as a possible D gene (5 bases). The CDR3 has 15 amino acids. Trimming stripped 4 bases from V and 0 bases from J, with 10 bases between. Per germline, CDR1 ENHRY and CDR2 SYGVKD. In nucleotides, the CDR3 is TGTGCCATCAGTGTGGGGGAATTTAGCAATCAGCCCCAGCATTTT. Translating it yields CAISVGEFSNQPQHF.

This clonotype has a count of ten or more. The chain links TRBV5-8 to TRBJ2-7, with a possible D match to TRBD1 (5 bases). CDR1 is SGHTS and CDR2 is YDEGEE in the germline V gene. With 4 bases removed from V and 4 bases from J, the gap between germline ends came to 21 bases. The CDR3 is 16 amino acids. CDR3 DNA sequence: TGTGCCAGCAGCCTAGTCTGGGGCCTAAAGGCTTACGAGCAGTACTTC. Residues: CASSLVWGLKAYEQYF.

This clonotype was detected many times. The chain combines TRBV20-1 with TRBJ2-5; 10 bases align to TRBD2. V lost 0 bases, J lost 5 bases, and 15 bases stayed unmatched. Germline V CDR1 and CDR2: DFQATT, SNEGSKA (reference sequence). The CDR3 has 18 amino acids. CDR3 DNA: TGCAGTGCTAGAGATTGGTCTAGCGGGGGCCCGAAAGCTGAGACCCAGTACTTC. It codes for CSARDWSSGGPKAETQYF.

By sample share, this clonotype is medium-sized. The chain joins TRBV4-2 to TRBJ2-3; D gene unclear. Trimming left V 1 base short and J 6 bases short, with 11 bases between. The CDR3 length is 14 residues. In germline, CDR1 is LGHNA, CDR2 YNFKEQ. The chain's CDR3 is CASSQGVGGDTQYF. CDR3 sequence (DNA): TGTGCCAGCAGCCAAGGTGTTGGCGGTGATACGCAGTATTTT.

V usage is TRBV4-1 and J usage is TRBJ1-2, with unresolved D. The CDR3 extends over 12 amino acids. V lost 2 bases to trimming and J lost 1 base, with 2 bases between them. Germline lookup yields CDR1 MGHRA and CDR2 YSYEKL. The CDR3 nucleotides are TGCGCCAGCAGCCAAAATAACTATGGCTACACCTTC. Translating gives CASSQNNYGYTF.

The table lists this clonotype with many counts. The chain is built from TRBV27 and TRBJ2-7; no firm D call. Deletions cut 2 bases from V and 2 bases from J, with 7 bases between. The CDR3 is 13 residues long. CDR1 and CDR2 from the germline V gene are MNHEY and SMNVEV (reference sequence). CDR3 sequence reads: CASSLGRTYEQYF. The DNA of the CDR3 is TGTGCCAGCAGTTTAGGGCGCACCTACGAGCAGTACTTC.

The chain couples TRBV11-2 to TRBJ2-7; perhaps TRBD2 as D (5 bases). The CDR3 totals 14 residues. Germline lookup yields CDR1 SGHAT and CDR2 FQNNGV. The ends were cut back, 4 bases at V and 4 bases at J, with 14 bases in the middle. In DNA, the CDR3 is TGTGCCAGCAGCTATAGGCCCCGGGGTTACGAGCAGTACTTC. Translating gives CASSYRPRGYEQYF.

This clonotype is medium-sized by share. The rearrangement joins TRBV24-1 to TRBJ2-1; 8 bases fit TRBD2. V shed 10 bases, J shed 7 bases, and the junction held 11 bases outside the gene matches. The length of the CDR3 is 14 residues. Germline V gene data show CDR1 as KGHDR and CDR2 as SFDVKD. CDR3 in amino acids: CATAGKRESNEQFF. The CDR3 DNA is TGTGCCACGGCCGGCAAGCGGGAGTCTAATGAGCAGTTCTTC.

The sample holds many counts of this clonotype. The V gene is TRBV24-1, the J gene TRBJ2-1; 9 bases are shared with TRBD2. The CDR3 extends over 17 amino acids. Germline trimming cut 6 bases from V and 4 bases from J; bases unmatched to any gene: 12. CDR1 and CDR2 from the germline V gene are KGHDR and SFDVKD. Written as DNA, the CDR3 is TGTGCCACCAGTACACTTGGTGTAGCGGGAGAATACAATGAGCAGTTCTTC. Protein product: CATSTLGVAGEYNEQFF.

This chain uses TRBV5-6 with TRBJ2-7, with D tentatively TRBD1 (6 bases). The V gene's germline CDR1 is SGHDT and CDR2 YYEEEE. V was trimmed by 3 bases and J by 6 bases, leaving 22 bases between them. The CDR3 is 16 amino acids. The CDR3 sequence: CASSSLGGPPMGEQYF. Written as DNA, the CDR3 is TGTGCCAGCAGCTCACTAGGGGGTCCCCCAATGGGCGAGCAGTACTTC.

This clonotype was counted many times. The chain uses TRBV7-9 and TRBJ2-1, with D perhaps TRBD2 (6 bases). The length of the CDR3 is 16 residues. With 5 bases removed from V and 0 bases from J, the gap between germline ends came to 14 bases. Germline CDR1 SEHNR, CDR2 FQNEAQ (reference sequence). CDR3 DNA sequence: TGTGCCAGCAGCCAGCGGGCATCGAGCTCCTACAATGAGCAGTTCTTC. Amino acids: CASSQRASSSYNEQFF.

This clonotype was recorded at least ten times. V usage is TRBV6-2 or TRBV6-3 and J usage is TRBJ1-5; D might be TRBD1 (6 bases). The CDR3 sequence is 13 residues long. V lost 2 bases and J lost 6, with 8 bases in between. Germline V gives CDR1 MNHEY, CDR2 SVGEGT. DNA for the CDR3: TGTGCCAGCAGTTACGGGGGCTCTCAGCCCCAGCATTTT. Its protein is CASSYGGSQPQHF.

This clonotype was detected ten times or more. The chain uses TRBV30 and TRBJ1-2; D gene ambiguous. V was trimmed by 0 bases and J by 7 bases, leaving 12 bases between them. Germline V CDR1 and CDR2: GTSNPN, SVGIG (reference sequence). The CDR3 length is 13 residues. CDR3 DNA sequence: TGTGCCTGGAGTGTACTCTGGCTGGGTGGCTACACCTTC. Amino acid sequence: CAWSVLWLGGYTF.

V and J are TRBV5-5 and TRBJ2-4, with 7 bases matching TRBD1. The CDR3 extends over 17 amino acids. With V trimmed by 5 bases and J by 0 bases, 11 bases remained unmatched. Looked up from germline, CDR1 is SGHKS and CDR2 is YYEKEE (reference sequence). As DNA, the CDR3 is TGTGCCAGCAGAACCGGGACAGTCGAACTAGCCAAAAACATTCAGTACTTC. This codes for CASRTGTVELAKNIQYF. Together with reference TRBV5-5 and TRBJ2-4, the CDR3 gives the full variable domain: DAGVTQSPTHLIKTRGQQVTLRCSPISGHKSVSWYQQVLGQGPQFIFQYYEKEERGRGNFPDRFSARQFPNYSSELNVNALLLGDSALYLCASRTGTVELAKNIQYFGAGTRLSVL.

This clonotype was found once. This chain uses TRBV4-2 with TRBJ2-3; D is unresolved. V was shortened by 0 bases and J by 0 bases, with 7 bases between the two germline ends. CDR3 length: 15 residues. Per the germline V gene, CDR1 is LGHNA and CDR2 is YNFKEQ. DNA of the CDR3: TGTGCCAGCAGCCAAGATGTTCTTAGCACAGATACGCAGTATTTT. Protein: CASSQDVLSTDTQYF.

The chain is built from TRBV7-2 and TRBJ2-5; TRBD2 matches 9 bases. The CDR3 sequence is 16 residues long. V shed 6 bases, J shed 5 bases, and the junction held 13 bases outside the gene matches. Germline V lookup: CDR1 SGHTA, CDR2 FQGNSA. This CDR3 reads CASSRLSGLAGETQYF. The CDR3 coding sequence is TGTGCCAGCAGTCGCCTGTCGGGTCTAGCGGGGGAGACCCAGTACTTC.

This clonotype was detected ten times or more. The chain combines TRBV20-1 with TRBJ2-7; 8 positions agree with TRBD2. The J segment lost 3 bases and the V segment lost 5 bases, leaving 9 bases of the junction unmatched. Per the germline V gene, CDR1 is DFQATT and CDR2 is SNEGSKA (reference sequence). The CDR3 has 14 residues. CDR3 region: CSALPLAGHYEQYF. The CDR3 nucleotides are TGCAGTGCTTTACCCCTAGCGGGCCACTACGAGCAGTACTTC.

The table lists this clonotype with many counts. The rearrangement joins TRBV12-3 or TRBV12-4 to TRBJ1-2, with a possible D match to TRBD1 (6 bases). Trimming took 4 bases from V and 8 from J, leaving 8 bases between them. This CDR3 has 11 residues. The CDR3 DNA sequence: TGTGCCAGCAGTTACCAGGGGGGCTACACCTTC. Protein: CASSYQGGYTF.

In this sample, this clonotype turned up many times. V gene TRBV5-1 combines with J gene TRBJ1-3; D is perhaps TRBD1 (5 bases). Trimming took off 4 bases at V and 4 bases at J, with 21 bases between the two ends. Germline V gene lookup returns CDR1 SGHRS and CDR2 YFSETQ. The CDR3 is 17 amino acids. The CDR3 here is CASSLLTGSPRGNTIYF. CDR3 DNA sequence: TGCGCCAGCAGCCTCCTTACAGGATCTCCGAGGGGAAACACCATATATTTT.

CDR3: CASSPRSASGGALQETQYF. The CDR3 DNA reads as TGTGCCAGCAGCCCAAGATCCGCTAGCGGGGGGGCTCTCCAAGAGACCCAGTACTTC. The chain has TRBV7-8 and TRBJ2-5; the match to TRBD2 covers 12 bases. Germline V gene lookup returns CDR1 SGHVS and CDR2 FQNEAQ. The V gene end was trimmed by 5 bases and the J gene end by 1 base; junction bases not matched to a gene: 14. This CDR3 is 19 amino acids long.

This chain connects TRBV7-9 to TRBJ2-3; D not resolved. V was pared by 4 bases and J by 4 bases, with 6 bases between. The germline CDR1 and CDR2 sequences are SEHNR and FQNEAQ (reference sequence). The CDR3 extends over 12 amino acids. Written as DNA, the CDR3 is TGTGCCAGCAGCTACGGCGCAGATACGCAGTATTTT. Protein sequence: CASSYGADTQYF.

J is TRBJ2-1 and V is TRBV5-6; 7 positions agree with TRBD2. The CDR3 has 15 residues. Germline loops: CDR1 SGHDT, CDR2 YYEEEE. Trimming removed 4 bases from V and 6 bases from J; junction bases left unmatched: 10. CDR3 nucleotide sequence: TGTGCCAGCAGCCTGAGCGGGAAGATCATCAATGAGCAGTTCTTC. It translates to CASSLSGKIINEQFF.

The table lists this clonotype with many counts. J is TRBJ2-1 and V is TRBV6-1, with 9 bases lining up with TRBD2. Germline loops: CDR1 MNHNS, CDR2 SASEGT. The CDR3 has 17 residues. Trimming at V came to 5 bases and at J to 6 bases, leaving 14 bases not matched to a gene. The CDR3 DNA reads TGTGCCAGCAGTTTCTTAGCGGGAGAACGACTACTCAATGAGCAGTTCTTC. This translates into CASSFLAGERLLNEQFF.